A single sample gave rise to the 13 T cell receptor beta chains below, sequenced in a study of breast tumors, draining lymph nodes, adjacent tissues. Breast cancer patients provided tissue from their axillary draining lymph nodes. TCRdb re-derived calls from the multiplex PCR reads in MiXCR, one entry per CDR3 protein. Among approximately 200,000 distinct CDR3 sequences, around 29% were seen once, and the ten largest hold around 4.5%. The sequenced material came from axillary lymph node tissue. The receptor source for this set is a female donor with breast cancer. Some clones in this sample may be carry-over from other donors' samples.

Ten or more counts support this clonotype. The CDR3 loop is CSAQTSGSSLYNEQFF. The CDR3 DNA reads TGCAGTGCTCAGACTAGCGGGAGCAGCCTATACAATGAGCAGTTCTTC. The rearrangement joins TRBV20-1 to TRBJ2-1, with TRBD2 matching over 12 bases. With V trimmed by 5 bases and J by 4 bases, 9 bases remained unmatched. Germline CDR1 is DFQATT and CDR2 is SNEGSKA (reference sequence). CDR3 length: 16 amino acids.

Only a few counts were recorded for this clonotype. V gene TRBV5-6 combines with J gene TRBJ2-7; no clear D. Germline V CDR1 and CDR2: SGHDT, YYEEEE. CDR3 length: 15 residues. With 4 bases removed from V and 4 bases from J, the gap between germline ends came to 18 bases. CDR3 sequence reads: CASSLGQSTTYEQYF. CDR3 DNA: TGTGCCAGCAGCCTAGGTCAATCCACCACTTACGAGCAGTACTTC.

This clonotype was seen many times. The chain combines TRBV4-1 with TRBJ2-2, with a weak D call TRBD2 (5 bases). V lost 1 base and J 3 bases, leaving 9 bases between the germline ends. This CDR3 region has 15 residues. Looked up from germline, CDR1 is MGHRA and CDR2 is YSYEKL. In DNA form, the CDR3 reads TGCGCCAGCAGCCAAGGGGAGAAGGACACCGGGGAGCTGTTTTTT. Its protein product is CASSQGEKDTGELFF.

This clonotype has at least ten counts. The rearrangement joins TRBV19 to TRBJ2-1, with 11 positions matching TRBD2. The CDR3 runs 15 residues. The V gene end was trimmed by 3 bases and the J gene end by 7 bases; junction bases not matched to a gene: 5. Germline assignment: CDR1 LNHDA and CDR2 SQIVND (reference sequence). The CDR3, as DNA: TGTGCCAGTAGTATCACTAGCGGGAGTAGGAATGAGCAGTTCTTC. Translation: CASSITSGSRNEQFF.

In its sample, this clonotype was seen many times. The gene calls are TRBV14 and TRBJ2-5; 10 bases map to TRBD1. Per the germline V gene, CDR1 is SGHDN and CDR2 is FVKESK. The CDR3 runs 17 residues. V dropped 0 bases and J dropped 5; count of bases not matched to a gene: 9. Here the CDR3 DNA reads TGTGCCAGCAGCCAAGAAAAAGGGACAGGGGTTGTGGAGACCCAGTACTTC. Its protein product is CASSQEKGTGVVETQYF.

The rearrangement links TRBV20-1 to TRBJ2-5; tentatively, D is TRBD2 (5 bases). Trimming took off 6 bases at V and 2 bases at J, with 13 bases between the two ends. The CDR3 has 13 residues. Germline V gene data show CDR1 as DFQATT and CDR2 as SNEGSKA (reference sequence). The CDR3 here is CSASRPGQETQYF. The CDR3 coding sequence is TGCAGTGCCAGCAGACCGGGGCAAGAGACCCAGTACTTC.

Only a few counts were recorded for this clonotype. This may be a read error: a much more frequent sequence differs by one nucleotide. This rearrangement joins TRBV20-1 to TRBJ2-7; D is unclear. Germline V gives CDR1 DFQATT, CDR2 SNEGSKA (reference sequence). The CDR3 is 11 residues long. The CDR3 DNA reads as TGCAGTGCCCACGGTGGTCACGAGCAGTCCTTC. Its translation is CSAHGGHEQSF.

This clonotype was observed at least ten times. The rearrangement links TRBV5-1 to TRBJ2-1; 13 nucleotides align to TRBD2. The trim removed 8 bases at V and 7 bases at J, leaving 9 bases unmatched. CDR1 and CDR2 from the germline V gene are SGHRS and YFSETQ. This CDR3 comprises 15 residues. This CDR3 is CASTGGLAGFNEQFF. The CDR3 nucleotides read TGCGCCAGTACCGGGGGACTAGCGGGATTTAATGAGCAGTTCTTC.

As for this clonotype: This may come from a read error, since a much larger clone is one base off. V is TRBV6-5 and J is TRBJ1-5, with D unresolved. The V end lost 6 bases, the J end lost 3 bases, and 3 bases lay between the germline ends. The CDR3 sequence is 11 residues long. CDR1 MNHEY and CDR2 SVGAGI come from the germline V gene. CDR3 sequence: CASRHNQPQHF. The DNA of the CDR3 is TGTGCCAGCAGGCACAATCAGCCCCAGCATTTT.

This clonotype was observed many times. V and J are TRBV5-1 and TRBJ2-3, with a possible D match to TRBD2 (6 bases). This CDR3 spans 12 amino acids. Germline V gene data show CDR1 as SGHRS and CDR2 as YFSETQ. Deletions cut 5 bases from V and 9 bases from J, with 13 bases between. CDR3 DNA: TGCGCCAGCAGGTCCGGGACTCGCACGCAGTATTTT. This gives the protein CASRSGTRTQYF.

The chain uses TRBV25-1 and TRBJ2-2; D not certain. CDR1 and CDR2 from the germline V gene are MGHDK and SYGVNS. Trimming removed 4 bases from V and 9 bases from J, with 18 bases in between. The CDR3 totals 15 residues. The CDR3 DNA is TGTGCCAGCAGTGGCAGTGAGGACGGCCGCCGGGAGCTGTTTTTT. Translating it yields CASSGSEDGRRELFF. Complete variable domain (other parts from reference TRBV25-1 and TRBJ2-2): EADIYQTPRYLVIGTGKKITLECSQTMGHDKMYWYQQDPGMELHLIHYSYGVNSTEKGDLSSESTVSRIRTEHFPLTLESARPSHTSQYLCASSGSEDGRRELFFGEGSRLTVL.

Many counts were recorded for this clonotype. This rearrangement joins TRBV6-1 to TRBJ1-2; D is possibly TRBD1 (5 bases). Trimming pared 3 bases from V and 1 base from J, leaving 15 bases between. The germline gives CDR1 MNHNS, CDR2 SASEGT. The CDR3 sequence is 16 residues long. The CDR3 DNA is TGTGCCAGCAGTGACCCCGACAGAACCTTTAACTATGGCTACACCTTC. Residues: CASSDPDRTFNYGYTF.

This clonotype was recorded many times. This chain links TRBV2 with TRBJ2-1; 9 positions agree with TRBD1. V was pared by 8 bases and J by 2 bases, with 7 bases of the junction left unmatched. The CDR3 sequence is 15 residues long. The V gene's germline CDR1 is SNHLY and CDR2 FYNNEI. CDR3 residues: CASCSDRGTYNEQFF. The CDR3 nucleotides are TGTGCCAGCTGTTCGGACAGGGGAACCTACAATGAGCAGTTCTTC.